This T cell receptor (beta chain) was found in a study of T cell clusters in autoimmune cytopenias. Measured by frequency, this clonotype is medium-sized. Germline values: CDR1 SQVTM, CDR2 ANQGSEA. The CDR3 runs 12 residues. TRB amplification used around 260 ng of peripheral blood genomic DNA. TRB was amplified by touch-down multiplex PCR, primer pools A and B combined. With the multiplex PCR reads reprocessed, TCRdb shows one record per CDR3 protein and no DNA. The data show about 2,700 distinct CDR3 sequences, and the top ten clones hold around 40%. The receptor's source is a human donor with an autoimmune cytopenia or autoimmune hepatitis (not recorded which). The chain links TRBV29-1 to TRBJ1-2; no DNA is available, so the TRBD1 call from TCRdb remains unchecked. Input material: peripheral blood. CDR3 protein: CSVRGSLGGYTF. Supplemented by reference TRBV29-1 and TRBJ1-2, the full variable domain reads SAVISQKPSRDICQRGTSLTIQCQVDSQVTMMFWYRQQPGQSLTLIATANQGSEATYESGFVIDKFPISRPNLTFSTLTVSNMSPEDSSIYLCSVRGSLGGYTFGSGTRLTVV.